This T cell receptor beta chain was observed in a study of blood T cell repertoires in COVID-19. About the study: Specimens from acute and convalescent COVID-19 originated in the United States, Italy and Spain. PBMCs, B-cell-depleted T cells, or T cells provided the cDNA or gDNA that made up the material.

The CDR3 spans 12 residues. V lost 5 bases to trimming and J lost 11 bases, with 15 bases between them. Germline values: CDR1 SGHTA, CDR2 FQGTGA. Study processing details: Amplification with reference gene primers provided the estimates of nucleated cell counts. The protocol was immunoSEQ multiplex PCR, while the TCRdb copy is restricted to in-frame clones and leaves out a portion. V, J and clone size reflect that table, while D and trimming were determined from the DNA. Of approximately 100,000 clones listed, roughly 84% are singletons. The sequence came from a man in his fifties or sixties with acute or convalescent COVID-19. Sequencing input: peripheral blood. V is TRBV7-3 and J is TRBJ1-1; D is unclear. The CDR3 spells CASSLQVRWAFF. In DNA form, the CDR3 reads TGTGCCAGCAGCCTCCAGGTCCGGTGGGCTTTCTTT. Variable domain in full (rest from reference TRBV7-3 and TRBJ1-1): GAGVSQTPSNKVTEKGKYVELRCDPISGHTALYWYRQSLGQGPEFLIYFQGTGAADDSGLPNDRFFAVRPEGSVSTLKIQRTERGDSAVYLCASSLQVRWAFFGQGTRLTVV.